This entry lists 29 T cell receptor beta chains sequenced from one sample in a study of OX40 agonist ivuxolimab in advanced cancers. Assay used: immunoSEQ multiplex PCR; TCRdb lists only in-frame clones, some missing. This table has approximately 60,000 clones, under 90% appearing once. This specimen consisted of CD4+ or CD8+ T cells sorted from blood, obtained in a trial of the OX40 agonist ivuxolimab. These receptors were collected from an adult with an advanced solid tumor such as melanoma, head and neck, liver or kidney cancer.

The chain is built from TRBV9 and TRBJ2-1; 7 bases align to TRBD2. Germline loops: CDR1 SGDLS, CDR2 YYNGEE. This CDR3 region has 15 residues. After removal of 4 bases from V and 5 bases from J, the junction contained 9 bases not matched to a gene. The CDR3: CASSRFAGVNNEQFF. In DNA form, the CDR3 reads TGTGCCAGCAGCCGCTTTGCGGGAGTGAACAATGAGCAGTTCTTC.

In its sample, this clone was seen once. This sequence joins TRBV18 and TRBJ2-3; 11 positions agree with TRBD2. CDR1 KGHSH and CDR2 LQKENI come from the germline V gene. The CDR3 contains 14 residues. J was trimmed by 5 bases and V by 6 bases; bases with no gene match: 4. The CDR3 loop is CASSAGTSGDTQYF. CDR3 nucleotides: TGTGCCAGCTCGGCCGGGACTAGCGGAGATACGCAGTATTTT.

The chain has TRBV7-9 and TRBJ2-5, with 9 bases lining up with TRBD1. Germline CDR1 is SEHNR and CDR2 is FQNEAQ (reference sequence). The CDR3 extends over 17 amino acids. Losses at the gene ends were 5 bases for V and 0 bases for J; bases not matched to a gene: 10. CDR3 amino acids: CASSLPPGTGYQETQYF. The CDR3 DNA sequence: TGTGCCAGCAGCCTCCCCCCGGGGACAGGGTACCAAGAGACCCAGTACTTC.

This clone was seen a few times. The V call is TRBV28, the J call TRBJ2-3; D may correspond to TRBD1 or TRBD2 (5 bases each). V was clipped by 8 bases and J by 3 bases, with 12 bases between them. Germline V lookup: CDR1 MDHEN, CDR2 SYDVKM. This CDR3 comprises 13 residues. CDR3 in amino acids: CASYSGLTDTQYF. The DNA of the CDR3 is TGTGCCAGCTACTCGGGGCTTACAGATACGCAGTATTTT.

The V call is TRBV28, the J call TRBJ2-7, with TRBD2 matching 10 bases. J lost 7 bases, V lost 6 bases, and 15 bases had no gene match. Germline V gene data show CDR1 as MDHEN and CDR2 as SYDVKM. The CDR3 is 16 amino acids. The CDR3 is CASSSPSGGNLREQYF. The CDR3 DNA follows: TGTGCCAGCAGCTCCCCTAGCGGGGGTAACCTACGGGAGCAGTACTTC.

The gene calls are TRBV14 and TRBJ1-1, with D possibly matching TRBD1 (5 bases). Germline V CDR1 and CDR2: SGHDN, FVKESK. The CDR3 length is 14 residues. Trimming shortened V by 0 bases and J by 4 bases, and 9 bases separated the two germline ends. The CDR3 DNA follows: TGTGCCAGCAGCCAAGATCCTGGGACCACTGAAGCTTTCTTT. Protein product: CASSQDPGTTEAFF.

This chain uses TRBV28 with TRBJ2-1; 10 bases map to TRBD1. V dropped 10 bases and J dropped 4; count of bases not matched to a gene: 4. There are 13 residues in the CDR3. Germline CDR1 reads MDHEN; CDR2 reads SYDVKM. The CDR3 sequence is CATSGQGYNEQFF. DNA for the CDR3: TGTGCCACCTCGGGACAGGGGTACAATGAGCAGTTCTTC.

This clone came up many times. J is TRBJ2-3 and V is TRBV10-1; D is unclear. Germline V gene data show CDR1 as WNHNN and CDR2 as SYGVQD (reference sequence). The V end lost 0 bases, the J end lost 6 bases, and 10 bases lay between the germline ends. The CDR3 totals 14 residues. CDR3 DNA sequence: TGCGCCAGCAGTGAGTCGATGGCAGCGGATACGCAGTATTTT. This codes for CASSESMAADTQYF.

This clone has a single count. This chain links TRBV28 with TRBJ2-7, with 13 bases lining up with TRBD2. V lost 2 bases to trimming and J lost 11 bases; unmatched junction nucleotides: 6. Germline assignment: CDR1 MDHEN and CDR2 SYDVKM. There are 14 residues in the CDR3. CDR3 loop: CASSLGLAGDGEYF. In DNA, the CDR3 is TGTGCCAGCAGTTTAGGACTAGCGGGAGACGGGGAGTACTTC.

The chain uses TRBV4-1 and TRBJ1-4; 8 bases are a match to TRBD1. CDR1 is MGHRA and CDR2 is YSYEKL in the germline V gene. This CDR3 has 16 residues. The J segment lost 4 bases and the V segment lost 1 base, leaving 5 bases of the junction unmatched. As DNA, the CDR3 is TGCGCCAGCAGCCAAGTAGACAGGGGAGGTAATGAAAAACTGTTTTTT. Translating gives CASSQVDRGGNEKLFF.

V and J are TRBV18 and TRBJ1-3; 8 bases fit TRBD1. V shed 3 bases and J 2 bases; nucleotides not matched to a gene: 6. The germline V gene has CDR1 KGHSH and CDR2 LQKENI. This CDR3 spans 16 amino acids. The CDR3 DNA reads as TGTGCCAGCTCACCCGGACAGGGAGCGACTGGAAACACCATATATTTT. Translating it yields CASSPGQGATGNTIYF. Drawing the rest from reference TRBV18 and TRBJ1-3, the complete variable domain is NAGVMQNPRHLVRRRGQEARLRCSPMKGHSHVYWYRQLPEEGLKFMVYLQKENIIDESGMPKERFSAEFPKEGPSILRIQQVVRGDSAAYFCASSPGQGATGNTIYFGEGSWLTVV.

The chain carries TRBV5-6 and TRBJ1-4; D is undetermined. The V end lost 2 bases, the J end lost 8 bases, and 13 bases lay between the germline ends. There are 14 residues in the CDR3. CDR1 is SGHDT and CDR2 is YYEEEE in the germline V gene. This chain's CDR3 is CASSFADRWEKLFF. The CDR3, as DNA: TGTGCCAGCAGCTTTGCAGATCGATGGGAAAAACTGTTTTTT. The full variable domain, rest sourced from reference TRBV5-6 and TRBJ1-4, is DAGVTQSPTHLIKTRGQQVTLRCSPKSGHDTVSWYQQALGQGPQFIFQYYEEEERQRGNFPDRFSGHQFPNYSSELNVNALLLGDSALYLCASSFADRWEKLFFGSGTQLSVL.

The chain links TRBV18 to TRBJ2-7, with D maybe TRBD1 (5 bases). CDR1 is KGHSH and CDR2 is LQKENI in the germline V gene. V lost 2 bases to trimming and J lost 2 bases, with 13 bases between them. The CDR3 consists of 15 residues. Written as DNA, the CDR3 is TGTGCCAGCTCACCAGATAGGGGTGGGACCTACGAGCAGTACTTC. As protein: CASSPDRGGTYEQYF.

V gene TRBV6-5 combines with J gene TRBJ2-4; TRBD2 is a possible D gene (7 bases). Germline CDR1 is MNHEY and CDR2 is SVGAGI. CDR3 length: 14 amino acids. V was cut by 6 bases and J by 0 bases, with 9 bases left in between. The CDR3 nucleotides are TGTGCCAGCAGCGGGGGGCGAGCCAAAAACATTCAGTACTTC. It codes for CASSGGRAKNIQYF.

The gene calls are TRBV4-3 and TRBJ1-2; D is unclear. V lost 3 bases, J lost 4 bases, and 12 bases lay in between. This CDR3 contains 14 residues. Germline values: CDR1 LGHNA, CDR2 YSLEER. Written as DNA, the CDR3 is TGCGCCAGCAGCCAGGCCCTAGATAGCTATGGCTACACCTTC. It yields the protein CASSQALDSYGYTF.

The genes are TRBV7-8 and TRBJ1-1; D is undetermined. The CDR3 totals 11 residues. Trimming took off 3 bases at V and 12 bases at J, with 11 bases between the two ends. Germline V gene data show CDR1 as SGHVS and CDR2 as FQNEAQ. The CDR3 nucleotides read TGTGCCAGCAGCTTCGGAGTCCTGCCTTTCTTT. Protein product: CASSFGVLPFF.

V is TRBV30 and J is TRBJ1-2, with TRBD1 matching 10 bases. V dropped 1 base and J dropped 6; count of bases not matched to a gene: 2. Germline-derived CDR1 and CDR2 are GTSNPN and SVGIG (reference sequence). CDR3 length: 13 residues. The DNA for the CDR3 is TGTGCCTGGAGTGGGGGGACAGGGGATGGCTACACCTTC. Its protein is CAWSGGTGDGYTF.

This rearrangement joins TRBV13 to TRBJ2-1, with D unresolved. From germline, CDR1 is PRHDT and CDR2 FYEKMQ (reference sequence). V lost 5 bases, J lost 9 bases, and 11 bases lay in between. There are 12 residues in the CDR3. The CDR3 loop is CASSLLKLEQFF. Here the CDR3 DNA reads TGTGCCAGCAGCCTACTCAAACTTGAGCAGTTCTTC. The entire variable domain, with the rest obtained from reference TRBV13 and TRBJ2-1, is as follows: AAGVIQSPRHLIKEKRETATLKCYPIPRHDTVYWYQQGPGQDPQFLISFYEKMQSDKGSIPDRFSAQQFSDYHSELNMSSLELGDSALYFCASSLLKLEQFFGPGTRLTVL.

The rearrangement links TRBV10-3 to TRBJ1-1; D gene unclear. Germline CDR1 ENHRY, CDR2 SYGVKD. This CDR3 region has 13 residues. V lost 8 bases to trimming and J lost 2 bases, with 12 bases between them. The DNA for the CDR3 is TGTGCCATCGGGAGAGAATCAAACACTGAAGCTTTCTTT. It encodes CAIGRESNTEAFF.

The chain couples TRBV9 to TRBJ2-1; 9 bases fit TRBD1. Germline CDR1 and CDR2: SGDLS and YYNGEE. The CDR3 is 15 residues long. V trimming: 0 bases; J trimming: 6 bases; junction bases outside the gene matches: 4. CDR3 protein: CASSVGGTGLNEQFF. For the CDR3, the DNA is TGTGCCAGCAGCGTAGGAGGGACAGGGCTCAATGAGCAGTTCTTC.

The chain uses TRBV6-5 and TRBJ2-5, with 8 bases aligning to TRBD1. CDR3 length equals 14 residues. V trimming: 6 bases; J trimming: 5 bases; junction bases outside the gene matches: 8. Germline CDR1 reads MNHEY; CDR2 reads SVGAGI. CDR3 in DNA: TGTGCCAGCAGGGATGGGACAGGACATGAGACCCAGTACTTC. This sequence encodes CASRDGTGHETQYF.

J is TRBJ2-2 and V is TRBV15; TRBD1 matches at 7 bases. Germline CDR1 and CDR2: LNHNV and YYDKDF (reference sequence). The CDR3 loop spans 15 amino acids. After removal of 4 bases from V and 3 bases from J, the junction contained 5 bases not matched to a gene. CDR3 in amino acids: CATSIGQVDTGELFF. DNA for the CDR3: TGTGCCACCAGCATCGGACAGGTGGACACCGGGGAGCTGTTTTTT.

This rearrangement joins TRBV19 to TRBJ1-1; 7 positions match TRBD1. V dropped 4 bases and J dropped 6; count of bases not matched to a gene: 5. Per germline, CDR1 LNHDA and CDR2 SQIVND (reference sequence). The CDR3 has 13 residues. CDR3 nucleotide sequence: TGTGCCAGTAGTAAACAGGGGACGCCTGAAGCTTTCTTT. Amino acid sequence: CASSKQGTPEAFF.

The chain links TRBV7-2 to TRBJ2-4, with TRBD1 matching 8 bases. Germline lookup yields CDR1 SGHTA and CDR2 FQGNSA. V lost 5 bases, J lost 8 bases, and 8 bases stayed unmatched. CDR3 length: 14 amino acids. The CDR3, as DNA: TGTGCCAGCAGCCCCCGACAGGGGTGGGACATTCAGTACTTC. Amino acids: CASSPRQGWDIQYF.

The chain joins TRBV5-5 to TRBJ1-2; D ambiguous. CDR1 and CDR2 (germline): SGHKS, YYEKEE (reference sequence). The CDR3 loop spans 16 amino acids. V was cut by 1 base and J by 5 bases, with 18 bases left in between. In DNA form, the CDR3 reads TGTGCCAGCAGCTTGAGCGGGTCCCAATCCGCTTATGGCTACACCTTC. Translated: CASSLSGSQSAYGYTF.

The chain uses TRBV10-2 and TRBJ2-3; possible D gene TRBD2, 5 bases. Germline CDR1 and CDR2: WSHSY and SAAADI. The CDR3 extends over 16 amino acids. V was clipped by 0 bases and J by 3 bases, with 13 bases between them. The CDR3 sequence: CASSESSGPGTDTQYF. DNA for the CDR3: TGCGCCAGCAGTGAGTCGAGTGGTCCGGGAACAGATACGCAGTATTTT.

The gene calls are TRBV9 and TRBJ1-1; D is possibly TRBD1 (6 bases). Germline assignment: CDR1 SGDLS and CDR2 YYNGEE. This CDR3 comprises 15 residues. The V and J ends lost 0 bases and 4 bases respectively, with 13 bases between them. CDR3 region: CASSVAGAAGTEAFF. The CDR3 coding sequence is TGTGCCAGCAGCGTAGCGGGGGCTGCGGGCACTGAAGCTTTCTTT.

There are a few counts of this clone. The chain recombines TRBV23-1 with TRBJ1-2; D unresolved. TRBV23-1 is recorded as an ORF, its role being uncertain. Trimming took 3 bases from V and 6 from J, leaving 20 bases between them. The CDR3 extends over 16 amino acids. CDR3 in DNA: TGCGCCAGCAGTCACCACCCTAGAGGACCCGGCAATGGCTACACCTTC. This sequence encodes CASSHHPRGPGNGYTF.

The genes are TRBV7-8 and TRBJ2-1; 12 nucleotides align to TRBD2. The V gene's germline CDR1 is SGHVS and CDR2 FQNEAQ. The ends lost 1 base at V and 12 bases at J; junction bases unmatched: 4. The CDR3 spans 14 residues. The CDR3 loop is CASSLGTSGMLQFF. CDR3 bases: TGTGCCAGCAGCTTAGGGACTAGCGGGATGTTGCAGTTCTTC.